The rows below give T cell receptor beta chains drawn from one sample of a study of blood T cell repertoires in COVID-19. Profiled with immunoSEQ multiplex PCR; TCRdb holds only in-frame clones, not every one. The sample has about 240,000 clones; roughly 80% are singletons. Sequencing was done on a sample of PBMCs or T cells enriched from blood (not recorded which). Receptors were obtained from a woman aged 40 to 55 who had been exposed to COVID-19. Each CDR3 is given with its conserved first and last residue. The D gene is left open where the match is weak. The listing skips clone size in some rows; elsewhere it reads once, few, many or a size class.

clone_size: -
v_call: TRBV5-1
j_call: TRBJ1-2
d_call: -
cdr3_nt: TGCGCCAGCAGCTTGTCCCCGGCGGCAGATCATAACTATGGCTACACCTTC
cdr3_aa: CASSLSPAADHNYGYTF

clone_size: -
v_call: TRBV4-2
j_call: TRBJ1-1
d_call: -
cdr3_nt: TGTGCCAGCAGCCAAGATCCAGGCCAGAGCGGAACTGAAGCTTTCTTT
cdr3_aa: CASSQDPGQSGTEAFF

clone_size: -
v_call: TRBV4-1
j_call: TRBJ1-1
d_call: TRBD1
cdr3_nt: TGCGCCAGCAGCCAAGATTCCAGAGTGGGACAGGGGAACACTGAAGCTTTCTTT
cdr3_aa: CASSQDSRVGQGNTEAFF

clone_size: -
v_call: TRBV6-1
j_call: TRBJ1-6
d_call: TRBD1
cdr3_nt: TGTGCCAGCAGTGAAGCTCACAGGGGCAATTCACCCCTCCACTTT
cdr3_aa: CASSEAHRGNSPLHF

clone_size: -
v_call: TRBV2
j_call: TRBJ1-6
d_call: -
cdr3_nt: TGTGCCAGCAGTGGGGCAGTCGATTCACCCCTCCACTTT
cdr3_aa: CASSGAVDSPLHF

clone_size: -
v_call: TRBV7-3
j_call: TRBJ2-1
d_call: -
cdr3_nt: TGTGCCAGCAAGCTTACGGGACTCCACAATGAGCAGTTCTTC
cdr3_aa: CASKLTGLHNEQFF

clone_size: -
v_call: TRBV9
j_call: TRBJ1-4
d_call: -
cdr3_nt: TGTGCCAGCAGCGTAGCCGATACAGGAAAAGTAGAAAAACTGTTTTTT
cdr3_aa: CASSVADTGKVEKLFF

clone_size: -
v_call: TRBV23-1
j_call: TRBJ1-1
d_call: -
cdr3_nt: TGCGCCAGCAGTCAATTGGGCGTAGTAGGGAGTGGAGCTTTCTTT
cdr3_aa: CASSQLGVVGSGAFF

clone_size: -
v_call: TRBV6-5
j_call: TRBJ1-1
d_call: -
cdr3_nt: TGTGCCAGCAGTCGCGACAGGTCAGCTACGGCTTTCTTT
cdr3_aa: CASSRDRSATAFF

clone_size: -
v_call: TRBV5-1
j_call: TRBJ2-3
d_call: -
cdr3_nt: TGCGCCAGCAGCTTGGGGCAGGAAAGAGATACGCAGTATTTT
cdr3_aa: CASSLGQERDTQYF

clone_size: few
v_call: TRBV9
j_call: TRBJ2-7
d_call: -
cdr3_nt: TGTGCCAGCAGCCCAATGGACAGCCTCACCTACGAGCAGTACTTC
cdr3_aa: CASSPMDSLTYEQYF

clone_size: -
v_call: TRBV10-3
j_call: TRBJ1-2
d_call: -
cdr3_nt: TGTGCCATCAGCGGCGATTCGGGGTCGGCTGGCTACACCTTC
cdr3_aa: CAISGDSGSAGYTF

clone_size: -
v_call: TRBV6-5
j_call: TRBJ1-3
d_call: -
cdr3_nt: TGTGCCAGCAGTCGGGGTAAAGCCTCTGGAAACACCATATATTTT
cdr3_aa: CASSRGKASGNTIYF

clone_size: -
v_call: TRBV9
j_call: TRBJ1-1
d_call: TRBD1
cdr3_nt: TGTGCCAGCAGCGCGAGCTCTCTTAGGGGGCCAGTCACTGAAGCTTTCTTT
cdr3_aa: CASSASSLRGPVTEAFF

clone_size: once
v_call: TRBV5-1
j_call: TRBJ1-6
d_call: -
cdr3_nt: TGCGCCAGCAGCCCCACCCAGGGGAATAATTCACCCCTCCACTTT
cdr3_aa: CASSPTQGNNSPLHF

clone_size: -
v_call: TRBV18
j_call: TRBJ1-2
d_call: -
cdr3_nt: TGTGCCAGCTCACCTTCAGAGGTTTCTGGCTACACCTTC
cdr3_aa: CASSPSEVSGYTF

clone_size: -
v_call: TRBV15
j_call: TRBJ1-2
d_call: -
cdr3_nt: TGTGCCACCAGCAGAGAAAGGACAGTCCTCTATGGCTACACCTTC
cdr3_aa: CATSRERTVLYGYTF

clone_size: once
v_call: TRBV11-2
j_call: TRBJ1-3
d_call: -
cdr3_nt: TGTGCCAGCAGCGTACAGGGCGTCTCTGGAAACACCATATATTTT
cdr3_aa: CASSVQGVSGNTIYF

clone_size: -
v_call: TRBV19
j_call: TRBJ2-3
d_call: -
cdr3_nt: TGTGCCAGTACCGACGGGGTCTGGAACACAGATACGCAGTATTTT
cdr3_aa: CASTDGVWNTDTQYF

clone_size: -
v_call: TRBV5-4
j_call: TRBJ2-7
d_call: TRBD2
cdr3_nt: TGTGCCAGCAGCCGAGGACTAGCGGGGGGGCCATACGAGCAGTACTTC
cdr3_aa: CASSRGLAGGPYEQYF

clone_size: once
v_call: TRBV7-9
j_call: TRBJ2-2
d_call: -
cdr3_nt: TGTGCCAGCAGCTTAGTGGGGGCCACCGGGGAGCTGTTTTTT
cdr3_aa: CASSLVGATGELFF

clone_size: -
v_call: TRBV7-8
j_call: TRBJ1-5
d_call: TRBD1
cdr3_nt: TGTGCCAGCAGCCGACAGGGGGATCAGCCCCAGCATTTT
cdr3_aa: CASSRQGDQPQHF

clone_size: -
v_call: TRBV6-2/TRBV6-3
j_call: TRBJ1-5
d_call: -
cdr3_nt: TGTGCCAGCAGTGAGGGCCAGCCCCAGCATTTT
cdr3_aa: CASSEGQPQHF

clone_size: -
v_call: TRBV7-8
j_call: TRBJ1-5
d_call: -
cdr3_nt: TGTGCCAGCAGTTCTACCCAGGGTTGGACGGGTCAGCCCCAGCATTTT
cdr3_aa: CASSSTQGWTGQPQHF

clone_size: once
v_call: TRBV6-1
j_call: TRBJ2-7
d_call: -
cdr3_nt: TGTGCCAGCAGTGAACTTGGGCGAAGCTCCTACGAGCAGTACTTC
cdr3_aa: CASSELGRSSYEQYF

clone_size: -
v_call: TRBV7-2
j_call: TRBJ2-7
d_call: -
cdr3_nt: TGTGCCAGCAGCTTTGCCGGAGAATACGAGCAGTACTTC
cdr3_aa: CASSFAGEYEQYF

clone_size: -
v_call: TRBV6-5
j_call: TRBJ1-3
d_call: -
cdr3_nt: TGTGCCAGCCGGGGTCCAAGCTCTGGAAACACCATATATTTT
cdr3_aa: CASRGPSSGNTIYF

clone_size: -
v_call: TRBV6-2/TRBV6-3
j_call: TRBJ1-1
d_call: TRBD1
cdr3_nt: TGTGCCAGCAGTGCCTGGACAGGGATGAACACTGAAGCTTTCTTT
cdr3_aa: CASSAWTGMNTEAFF

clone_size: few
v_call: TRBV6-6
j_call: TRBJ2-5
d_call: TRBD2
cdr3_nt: TGTGCCAGCAGTCTACCTCCGGTAACTAGCGGGGGAGAGACCCAGTACTTC
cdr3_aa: CASSLPPVTSGGETQYF

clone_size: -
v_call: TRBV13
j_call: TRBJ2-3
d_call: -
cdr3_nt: TGTGCCAGCAGCTTAGGTATGCGGGTTCGCACAGATACGCAGTATTTT
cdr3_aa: CASSLGMRVRTDTQYF

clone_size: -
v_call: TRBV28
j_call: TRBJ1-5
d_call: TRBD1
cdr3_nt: TGTGCCAGCAGGAAACAGGGGGAGTACAATCAGCCCCAGCATTTT
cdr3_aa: CASRKQGEYNQPQHF

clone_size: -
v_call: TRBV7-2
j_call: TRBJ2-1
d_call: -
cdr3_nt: TGTGCCAGCAGCTTAGAGTGGGGCTTCAATGAGCAGTTCTTC
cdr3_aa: CASSLEWGFNEQFF

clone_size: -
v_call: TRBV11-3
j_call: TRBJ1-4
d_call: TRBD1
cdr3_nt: TGTGCCAGCAGCCTTGGGACAGGATCGAAACTGTTTTTT
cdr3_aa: CASSLGTGSKLFF

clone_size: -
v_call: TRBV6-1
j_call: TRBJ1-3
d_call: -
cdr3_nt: TGTGCCAGCAGTGAGCAGGGAAGAAACACCATATATTTT
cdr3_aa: CASSEQGRNTIYF

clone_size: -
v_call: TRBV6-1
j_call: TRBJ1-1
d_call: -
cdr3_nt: TGTGCCAGCAGTGCGACCCAGAGACAGGTGACCACTGAAGCTTTCTTT
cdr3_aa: CASSATQRQVTTEAFF

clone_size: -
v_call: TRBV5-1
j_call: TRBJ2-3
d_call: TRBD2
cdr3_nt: TGCGCCAGCAGCTTGGTGGGACTAGGGGGAGATACGCAGTATTTT
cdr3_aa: CASSLVGLGGDTQYF

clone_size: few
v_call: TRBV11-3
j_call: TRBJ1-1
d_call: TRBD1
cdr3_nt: TGTGCCAGCAGCCCACAGGGGGGCACTGAAGCTTTCTTT
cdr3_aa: CASSPQGGTEAFF

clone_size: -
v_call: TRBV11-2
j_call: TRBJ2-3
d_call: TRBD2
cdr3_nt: TGTGCCAGCAGCTTAGATGCTAGCGGGGGGGCAGGTACGCAGTATTTT
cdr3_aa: CASSLDASGGAGTQYF

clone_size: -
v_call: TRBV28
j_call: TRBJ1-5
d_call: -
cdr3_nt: TGTGCCAGCGTAAGAGGACAGCACAATCAGCCCCAGCATTTT
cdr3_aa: CASVRGQHNQPQHF

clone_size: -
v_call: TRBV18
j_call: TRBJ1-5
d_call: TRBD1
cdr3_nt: TGTGCCAGCTCACCAGGGACAGCAAGCAATCAGCCCCAGCATTTT
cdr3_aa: CASSPGTASNQPQHF

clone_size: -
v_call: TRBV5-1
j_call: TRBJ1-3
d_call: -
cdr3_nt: TGCGCCAGCAGTGAGAACCCTACAGCTATCTCTGGAAACACCATATATTTT
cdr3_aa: CASSENPTAISGNTIYF

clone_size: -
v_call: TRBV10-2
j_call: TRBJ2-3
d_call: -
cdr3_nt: TGCGCCAGCACCCCTGGACAGAGAACAAATACGCAGTATTTT
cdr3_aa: CASTPGQRTNTQYF